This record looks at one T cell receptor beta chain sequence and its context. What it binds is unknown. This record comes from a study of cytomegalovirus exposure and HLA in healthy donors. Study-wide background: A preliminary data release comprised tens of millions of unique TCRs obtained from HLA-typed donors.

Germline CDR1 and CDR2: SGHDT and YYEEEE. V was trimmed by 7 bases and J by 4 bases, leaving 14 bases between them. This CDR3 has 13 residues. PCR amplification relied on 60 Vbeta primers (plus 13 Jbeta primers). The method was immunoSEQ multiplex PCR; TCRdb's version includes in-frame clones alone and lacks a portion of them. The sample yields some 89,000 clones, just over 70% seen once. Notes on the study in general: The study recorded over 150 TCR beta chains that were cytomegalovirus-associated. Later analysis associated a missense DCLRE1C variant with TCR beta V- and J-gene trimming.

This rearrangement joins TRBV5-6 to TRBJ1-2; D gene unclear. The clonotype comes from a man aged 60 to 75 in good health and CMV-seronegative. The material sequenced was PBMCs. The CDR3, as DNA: TGTGCCAGCGCCAACGAGGTTGTCTATGGCTACACCTTC. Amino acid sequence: CASANEVVYGYTF. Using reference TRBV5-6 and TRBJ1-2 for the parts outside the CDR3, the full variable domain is DAGVTQSPTHLIKTRGQQVTLRCSPKSGHDTVSWYQQALGQGPQFIFQYYEEEERQRGNFPDRFSGHQFPNYSSELNVNALLLGDSALYLCASANEVVYGYTFGSGTRLTVV.